Listed here are 24 T cell receptor beta chains from one sample, sequenced in a study of beta chain features in type 1 diabetes. Sequencing targeted expressed TCRB transcripts, as all isolated RNA had been reverse transcribed. Generated by immunoSEQ multiplex PCR, the TCRdb table keeps only in-frame clones and is missing some. The sample has over 120,000 clones, just over 9% seen once; the top ten hold 0.6% to 0.8%. The material sequenced was central memory CD4+ T cells from blood. The receptors shown here come from a man aged 18 to 30 in good health.

Here the CDR3 reads CASSVAGTRGTDTQYF. In nucleotides, the CDR3 is TGTGCCAGCAGTGTAGCCGGGACTAGGGGCACAGATACGCAGTATTTT. The V gene is TRBV6-1, the J gene TRBJ2-3; 8 bases line up with TRBD2. Germline CDR1 reads MNHNS; CDR2 reads SASEGT. Trimming removed 4 bases from V and 1 base from J; junction bases left unmatched: 7. The CDR3 sequence is 16 residues long.

This clone was observed a few times. The chain carries TRBV6-5 and TRBJ2-6; D is undetermined. The CDR3 is made up of 13 amino acids. Germline CDR1 reads MNHEY; CDR2 reads SVGAGI. The ends were cut back, 7 bases at V and 2 bases at J, with 6 bases in the middle. The DNA of the CDR3 is TGTGCCAGCATTTCGGCTGGGGCCAACGTCCTGACTTTC. Its translation is CASISAGANVLTF.

V is TRBV14 and J is TRBJ2-1, with D tentatively TRBD1 (6 bases). The CDR3 runs 17 residues. Trimming stripped 0 bases from V and 6 bases from J, with 18 bases between. Germline V gene sequence: CDR1 SGHDN, CDR2 FVKESK. This CDR3 is CASSQEFSRGRGNEQFF. The CDR3 DNA reads as TGTGCCAGCAGCCAAGAGTTTAGCAGGGGAAGGGGCAATGAGCAGTTCTTC.

This clone was seen repeatedly, ten times or more. This chain joins TRBV2 and TRBJ2-2; no clear D. This CDR3 is built from 16 residues. V dropped 4 bases and J dropped 0 bases, with 12 bases sitting between them. The germline gives CDR1 SNHLY, CDR2 FYNNEI. CDR3 amino acids: CASSVSGNSNTGELFF. The CDR3 nucleotides read TGTGCCAGCAGTGTCTCTGGTAACTCGAACACCGGGGAGCTGTTTTTT.

Regarding this clone: Other DNA sequences in this sample translate to the same CDR3. The CDR3 here is CASSLGRNTEAFF. CDR3 nucleotide sequence: TGTGCCAGCAGCCTGGGGAGGAACACTGAAGCTTTCTTT. This chain joins TRBV5-6 and TRBJ1-1; D is undetermined. Germline lookup yields CDR1 SGHDT and CDR2 YYEEEE. The V and J ends lost 4 bases and 1 base respectively, with 8 bases between them. This CDR3 has 13 amino acids.

This clone was seen a few times. The CDR3 loop is CASSPRTSGGGTDTQYF. Written as DNA, the CDR3 is TGTGCCAGCAGCCCGCGGACTAGCGGGGGGGGCACAGATACGCAGTATTTT. The chain carries TRBV9 and TRBJ2-3; 15 positions agree with TRBD2. Germline assignment: CDR1 SGDLS and CDR2 YYNGEE. This CDR3 is built from 17 residues. V lost 4 bases, J lost 1 base, and 4 bases stayed unmatched.

This clone showed up just a few times. V gene TRBV7-9 combines with J gene TRBJ2-3, with 9 bases fitting TRBD2. The CDR3 covers 14 residues. From germline, CDR1 is SEHNR and CDR2 FQNEAQ (reference sequence). With 4 bases clipped from V and 2 bases from J, the junction kept 1 base outside the gene matches. The CDR3 region has the DNA TGTGCCAGCAGCTCTAGCGGGGTCACAGATACGCAGTATTTT. Amino acids: CASSSSGVTDTQYF.

This clone has a handful of counts. CDR3 sequence (DNA): TGTGCCTGGGGGGGTGGGACAGGGTACGCGGCTTTCTTT. Translation gives CAWGGGTGYAAFF. The chain couples TRBV30 to TRBJ1-1; the match to TRBD1 covers 9 bases. The CDR3 consists of 13 residues. Germline CDR1 is GTSNPN and CDR2 is SVGIG (reference sequence). The V segment lost 5 bases and the J segment 11 bases; nucleotides outside the gene matches: 12. The full variable domain, in which reference TRBV30 and TRBJ1-1 provide the parts outside the CDR3, is SQTIHQWPATLVQPVGSPLSLECTVEGTSNPNLYWYRQAAGRGLQLLFYSVGIGQISSEVPQNLSASRPQDRQFILSSKKLLLSDSGFYLCAWGGGTGYAAFFGQGTRLTVV.

This clone was seen only a few times. The chain joins TRBV9 to TRBJ2-3; 14 nucleotides line up with TRBD2. CDR1 and CDR2 from the germline V gene are SGDLS and YYNGEE. The junction had 14 bases not matched to a gene; V was cut back by 3 bases and J by 2 bases. CDR3 length: 20 amino acids. CDR3 amino acids: CASSDTRGGLAGAHTDTQYF. The CDR3 DNA follows: TGTGCCAGCAGCGATACTCGGGGGGGACTAGCGGGGGCCCACACAGATACGCAGTATTTT.

A few counts support this clone. The chain joins TRBV6-5 to TRBJ2-5; 11 bases are shared with TRBD2. This CDR3 contains 15 residues. Trimming cost V 2 bases and J 1 base; bases outside gene matches: 0. In germline, CDR1 is MNHEY, CDR2 SVGAGI. CDR3 in amino acids: CASSYGLAGQETQYF. In DNA form, the CDR3 reads TGTGCCAGCAGTTACGGACTAGCGGGCCAAGAGACCCAGTACTTC.

There are many counts of this clone. The V call is TRBV30, the J call TRBJ2-4; 9 bases fit TRBD1. CDR3 length equals 14 residues. Germline V gives CDR1 GTSNPN, CDR2 SVGIG (reference sequence). V lost 2 bases, J lost 5 bases, and 4 bases stayed unmatched. This CDR3 reads CAWSSTGGENIQYF. For the CDR3, the DNA is TGTGCCTGGAGTTCGACAGGGGGTGAAAACATTCAGTACTTC. Full variable domain (outside the CDR3, taken from reference TRBV30 and TRBJ2-4): SQTIHQWPATLVQPVGSPLSLECTVEGTSNPNLYWYRQAAGRGLQLLFYSVGIGQISSEVPQNLSASRPQDRQFILSSKKLLLSDSGFYLCAWSSTGGENIQYFGAGTRLSVL.

For this clone: Different DNA sequences within this sample yield the same CDR3. This chain uses TRBV11-3 with TRBJ2-2, with 9 bases matching TRBD2. The V gene's germline CDR1 is SGHNT and CDR2 YENEEA. After removal of 4 bases from V and 7 bases from J, the junction contained 4 bases not matched to a gene. There are 14 residues in the CDR3. CDR3 amino acids: CASSSGLAGGELFF. DNA for the CDR3: TGTGCCAGCAGCTCGGGACTAGCCGGCGGGGAGCTGTTTTTT.

This clone was seen a handful of times. This chain joins TRBV6-5 and TRBJ2-7, with 11 bases aligning to TRBD1. J was trimmed by 7 bases and V by 5 bases; bases with no gene match: 7. The length of the CDR3 is 14 residues. Germline CDR1 MNHEY, CDR2 SVGAGI. CDR3 amino acids: CASSKDRGRWEQYF. The CDR3 region has the DNA TGTGCCAGCAGTAAGGACAGGGGGCGTTGGGAGCAGTACTTC.

This sequence joins TRBV18 and TRBJ1-5; 9 bases agree with TRBD1. Trimming cost V 6 bases and J 1 base; bases outside gene matches: 4. The CDR3 is made up of 15 amino acids. Germline assignment: CDR1 KGHSH and CDR2 LQKENI. This chain's CDR3 is CASSPGTGSNQPQHF. The CDR3, as DNA: TGTGCCAGCTCCCCCGGGACAGGGAGCAATCAGCCCCAGCATTTT.

Only a few counts were recorded for this clone. The rearrangement uses TRBV4-2 and TRBJ2-3; 10 positions match TRBD1. V was clipped by 5 bases and J by 4 bases; unmatched bases: 9. CDR1 and CDR2 (germline): LGHNA, YNFKEQ. The CDR3 has 16 residues. The CDR3 here is CASSARDRGLSDTQYF. In nucleotides, the CDR3 is TGTGCCAGCAGCGCCCGGGACAGGGGTTTGTCAGATACGCAGTATTTT.

This clone was picked up many times. This chain joins TRBV18 and TRBJ2-1, with 8 bases that match TRBD2. There are 14 residues in the CDR3. The germline V gene has CDR1 KGHSH and CDR2 LQKENI. Trimming took 3 bases from V and 8 from J; bases not matched to a gene: 6. The CDR3 sequence is CASSPRTSWDEQFF. The CDR3 DNA reads TGTGCCAGCTCACCGCGGACTAGCTGGGATGAGCAGTTCTTC.

The sample holds a few counts of this clone. V gene TRBV28 combines with J gene TRBJ1-2, with TRBD1 matching over 8 bases. This CDR3 has 13 amino acids. The V segment lost 6 bases and the J segment 8 bases; nucleotides outside the gene matches: 8. In germline, CDR1 is MDHEN, CDR2 SYDVKM. The CDR3 sequence: CASSRNRGNGYTF. DNA of the CDR3: TGTGCCAGCAGCCGAAACAGGGGGAACGGCTACACCTTC.

The chain combines TRBV11-3 with TRBJ2-3; 12 bases agree with TRBD2. Germline values: CDR1 SGHNT, CDR2 YENEEA. The length of the CDR3 is 18 residues. The ends lost 3 bases at V and 2 bases at J; junction bases unmatched: 9. CDR3 in DNA: TGTGCCAGCAGCTTTCGAGGCACTAGCGGGGGGTTCACAGATACGCAGTATTTT. This encodes CASSFRGTSGGFTDTQYF. Looking up the rest from reference TRBV11-3 and TRBJ2-3 gives the full variable domain: EAGVVQSPRYKIIEKKQPVAFWCNPISGHNTLYWYLQNLGQGPELLIRYENEEAVDDSQLPKDRFSAERLKGVDSTLKIQPAELGDSAVYLCASSFRGTSGGFTDTQYFGPGTRLTVL.

The chain carries TRBV7-2 and TRBJ1-2; D unresolved. Between the trimmed V and J ends, which lost 4 bases and 0 bases, there was a span of 12 bases. The CDR3 sequence is 15 residues long. Germline CDR1 and CDR2: SGHTA and FQGNSA. As DNA, the CDR3 is TGTGCCAGCAGCTCTGAACTGGTTTCTAACTATGGCTACACCTTC. It codes for CASSSELVSNYGYTF.

This clone was recorded at least ten times. The chain carries TRBV9 and TRBJ2-4; TRBD1 matches at 7 bases. This CDR3 has 13 residues. Germline assignment: CDR1 SGDLS and CDR2 YYNGEE. V gave up 4 bases and J gave up 7 bases; unmatched junction bases: 5. The CDR3 spells CASSSTGLNIQYF. In DNA, the CDR3 is TGTGCCAGCAGCTCGACAGGGCTCAACATTCAGTACTTC.

This clone was observed a handful of times. The chain couples TRBV30 to TRBJ1-1; perhaps TRBD1 as D (5 bases). V lost 3 bases and J lost 9, with 20 bases in between. The CDR3 is made up of 14 amino acids. The germline V gene encodes CDR1 GTSNPN and CDR2 SVGIG (reference sequence). The CDR3: CAWRAPEGASKAFF. Here the CDR3 DNA reads TGTGCCTGGAGGGCCCCGGAAGGGGCCTCGAAAGCTTTCTTT.

This clone was seen a handful of times. The chain couples TRBV7-2 to TRBJ2-7; 8 nucleotides line up with TRBD1. Germline V gene data show CDR1 as SGHTA and CDR2 as FQGNSA. V gave up 5 bases and J gave up 2 bases; unmatched junction bases: 5. This CDR3 has 14 amino acids. The CDR3 nucleotides read TGTGCCAGCAGCCCCGGACAGGGTGCCTACGAGCAGTACTTC. Translation: CASSPGQGAYEQYF.

The chain joins TRBV7-3 to TRBJ2-2; D remains unclear. The CDR3 has 12 residues. The germline CDR1 and CDR2 sequences are SGHTA and FQGTGA. Trimming removed 2 bases from V and 6 bases from J, with 4 bases in between. The CDR3 region has the DNA TGTGCCAGCAGCTTAGGCCCCGGGGAGCTGTTTTTT. Translated: CASSLGPGELFF. The complete variable domain, with remaining parts taken from reference TRBV7-3 and TRBJ2-2, reads GAGVSQTPSNKVTEKGKYVELRCDPISGHTALYWYRQSLGQGPEFLIYFQGTGAADDSGLPNDRFFAVRPEGSVSTLKIQRTERGDSAVYLCASSLGPGELFFGEGSRLTVL.

The chain couples TRBV11-2 to TRBJ1-2; D perhaps matches TRBD1 (6 bases). The CDR3 length is 14 residues. V lost 5 bases, J lost 4 bases, and 14 bases lay in between. Germline assignment: CDR1 SGHAT and CDR2 FQNNGV. The CDR3 reads CASSALRQAYGYTF. The CDR3 coding sequence is TGTGCCAGCAGCGCTCTAAGACAGGCCTATGGCTACACCTTC.